The present entry profiles one TCR beta chain with its context. This sample stems from a study of blood T cell repertoires in COVID-19. Study details: Samples of COVID-19 (acute and convalescent) were obtained from the United States, Italy and Spain.

The method was immunoSEQ multiplex PCR; TCRdb's version includes in-frame clones alone and lacks a portion of them. The repertoire holds 450,000 to 500,000 clones, with roughly 85% as singletons. The CDR3 sequence is 17 residues long. Germline CDR1 is KGHDR and CDR2 is SFDVKD. The V end was cut by 3 bases, the J end by 5 bases, with 19 bases between. Material: peripheral blood. The gene calls are TRBV24-1 and TRBJ2-1; D gene ambiguous. This clonotype originated in a human donor in a cohort sampled during active COVID-19. CDR3 sequence reads: CATSDARRGMANNEQFF. For the CDR3, the DNA is TGTGCCACCAGTGATGCGCGTCGCGGCATGGCAAACAATGAGCAGTTCTTC.